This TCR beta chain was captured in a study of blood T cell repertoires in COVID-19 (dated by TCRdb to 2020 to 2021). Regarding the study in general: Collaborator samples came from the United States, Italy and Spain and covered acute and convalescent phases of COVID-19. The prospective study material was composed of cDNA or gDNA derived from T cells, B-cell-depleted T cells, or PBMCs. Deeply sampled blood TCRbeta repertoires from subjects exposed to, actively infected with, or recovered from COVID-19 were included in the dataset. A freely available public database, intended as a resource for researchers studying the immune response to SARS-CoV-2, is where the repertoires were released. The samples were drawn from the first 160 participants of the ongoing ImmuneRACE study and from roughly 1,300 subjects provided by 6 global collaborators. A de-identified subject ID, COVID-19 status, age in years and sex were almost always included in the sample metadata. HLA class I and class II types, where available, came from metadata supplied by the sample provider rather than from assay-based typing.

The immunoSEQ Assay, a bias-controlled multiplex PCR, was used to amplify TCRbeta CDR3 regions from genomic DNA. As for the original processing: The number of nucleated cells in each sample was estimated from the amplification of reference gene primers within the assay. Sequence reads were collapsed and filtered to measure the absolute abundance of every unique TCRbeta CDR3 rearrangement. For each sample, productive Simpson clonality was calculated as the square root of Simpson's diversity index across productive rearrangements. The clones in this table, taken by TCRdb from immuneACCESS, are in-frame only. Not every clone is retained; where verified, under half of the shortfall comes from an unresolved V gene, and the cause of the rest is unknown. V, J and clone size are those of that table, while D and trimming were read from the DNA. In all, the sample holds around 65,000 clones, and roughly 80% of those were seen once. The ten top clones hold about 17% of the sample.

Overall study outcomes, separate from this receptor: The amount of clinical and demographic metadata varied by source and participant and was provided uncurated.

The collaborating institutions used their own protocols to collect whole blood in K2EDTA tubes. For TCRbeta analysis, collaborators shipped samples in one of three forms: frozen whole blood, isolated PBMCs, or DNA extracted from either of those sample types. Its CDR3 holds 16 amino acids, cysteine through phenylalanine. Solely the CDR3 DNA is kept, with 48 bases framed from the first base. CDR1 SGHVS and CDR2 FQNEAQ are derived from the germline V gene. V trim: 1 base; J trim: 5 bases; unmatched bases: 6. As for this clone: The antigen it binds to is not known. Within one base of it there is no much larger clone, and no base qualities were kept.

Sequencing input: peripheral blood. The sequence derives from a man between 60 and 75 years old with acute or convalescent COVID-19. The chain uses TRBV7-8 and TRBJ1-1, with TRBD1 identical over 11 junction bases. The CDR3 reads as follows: CASSLVPGQGATEAFF. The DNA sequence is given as TGTGCCAGCAGCTTAGTACCAGGACAGGGGGCAACTGAAGCTTTCTTT. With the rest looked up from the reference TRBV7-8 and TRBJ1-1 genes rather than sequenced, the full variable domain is GAGVSQSPRYKVAKRGQDVALRCDPISGHVSLFWYQQALGQGPEFLTYFQNEAQLDKSGLPSDRFFAERPEGSVSTLKIQRTQQEDSAVYLCASSLVPGQGATEAFFGQGTRLTVV.